One and the same sample provided the 27 T cell receptor beta chains below, sequenced in a study of cytomegalovirus exposure and HLA in healthy donors. Primers: 60 Vbeta forward and 13 Jbeta reverse. Here immunoSEQ multiplex PCR was the method, and the copy in TCRdb shows in-frame clones only, minus some. The table shows 210,000 or so clones, with roughly 78% occurring only once. Sequencing was carried out using PBMCs. All receptors come from a boy between 10 and 17 years old in good health and CMV-seronegative.

For this clone: The junction shows a germline mismatch at one end, possibly a read error. CDR3 bases: TGTGCCAGCAGCCCGCGACCCGGGACTCTCTTT. Translating it yields CASSPRPGTLF. The chain couples TRBV7-9 to TRBJ1-1; maybe TRBD1 (5 bases). CDR1 SEHNR and CDR2 FQNEAQ come from the germline V gene (reference sequence). This CDR3 contains 11 residues.

The rearrangement joins TRBV2 to TRBJ2-2; 7 bases match TRBD1. Looked up from germline, CDR1 is SNHLY and CDR2 is FYNNEI. V dropped 10 bases and J dropped 12; count of bases not matched to a gene: 8. The CDR3 has 11 amino acids. The CDR3 region is CATRDSSKLFF. CDR3 DNA sequence: TGTGCCACCCGGGACAGCTCTAAGCTGTTTTTT.

This chain connects TRBV11-2 to TRBJ2-3, with 8 bases identical to TRBD2. The V gene end was trimmed by 3 bases and the J gene end by 5 bases; junction bases not matched to a gene: 7. Germline lookup yields CDR1 SGHAT and CDR2 FQNNGV. This CDR3 contains 15 residues. CDR3 bases: TGTGCCAGCAGCTTCACCGGGACTAGAGGAGATACGCAGTATTTT. Translating it yields CASSFTGTRGDTQYF.

The CDR3 nucleotides are TGTGCCAGCAGTGCCCTCGGGGGTTGGGAGCAGTACTTC. Protein: CASSALGGWEQYF. This chain joins TRBV6-5 and TRBJ2-5; D is perhaps TRBD2 (6 bases). Germline CDR1 is MNHEY and CDR2 is SVGAGI. This CDR3 comprises 13 residues. The V end was cut by 5 bases, the J end by 11 bases, with 18 bases between.

In DNA form, the CDR3 reads TGTGCCACCAGCAGAGTAGCGGCGGGTACCTACGAGCAGTACTTC. Its translation is CATSRVAAGTYEQYF. The chain uses TRBV15 and TRBJ2-7, with D possibly TRBD2 on 6 matching bases. Per the germline V gene, CDR1 is LNHNV and CDR2 is YYDKDF (reference sequence). The germline V and J ends were trimmed by 1 base and 2 bases, with 12 bases remaining between them. This CDR3 region has 15 residues.

In this sample, this clone turned up once. This chain connects TRBV9 to TRBJ2-3; weak D call: TRBD2 (5 bases). The V end lost 3 bases, the J end lost 9 bases, and 8 bases lay between the germline ends. The V gene's germline CDR1 is SGDLS and CDR2 YYNGEE. This CDR3 has 11 residues. The CDR3: CASSAEGTQYF. As DNA, the CDR3 is TGTGCCAGCAGCGCCGAGGGAACGCAGTATTTT.

For this clone: Other DNA sequences in the same sample also yield this CDR3. The V and J genes are TRBV6-5 and TRBJ1-1, with D possibly TRBD1 on 6 matching bases. The length of the CDR3 is 14 residues. Trimming removed 5 bases from V and 1 base from J, with 11 bases in between. In germline, CDR1 is MNHEY, CDR2 SVGAGI. CDR3 sequence (DNA): TGTGCCAGCAGTCTCAGAGGGGGGAACACTGAAGCTTTCTTT. Translation: CASSLRGGNTEAFF.

This clone was observed a handful of times. The rearrangement links TRBV5-1 to TRBJ1-4, with D unclear. The CDR3 is 14 amino acids. Trimming left V 2 bases short and J 0 bases short, with 5 bases between. Germline V CDR1 and CDR2: SGHRS, YFSETQ. CDR3 sequence: CASSFSSTNEKLFF. DNA for the CDR3: TGCGCCAGCAGCTTTTCATCAACTAATGAAAAACTGTTTTTT.

CDR3 nucleotide sequence: TGCGCCAGCAGCTTGGCCAGGACAGGGGCAACTAATGAAAAACTGTTTTTT. Translation: CASSLARTGATNEKLFF. The V and J genes are TRBV5-1 and TRBJ1-4; 9 nucleotides align to TRBD1. This CDR3 is 17 amino acids long. The V gene end was trimmed by 0 bases and the J gene end by 0 bases; junction bases not matched to a gene: 3. Germline lookup yields CDR1 SGHRS and CDR2 YFSETQ.

The genes are TRBV4-2 and TRBJ2-1; 16 nucleotides match TRBD2. This CDR3 contains 16 residues. J lost 5 bases, V lost 4 bases, and 2 bases had no gene match. Germline assignment: CDR1 LGHNA and CDR2 YNFKEQ. The CDR3 is CASSRGTSGGDNEQFF. The DNA for the CDR3 is TGTGCCAGCAGCCGGGGGACTAGCGGGGGGGACAATGAGCAGTTCTTC.

The chain joins TRBV2 to TRBJ2-3; 10 bases fit TRBD2. With V trimmed by 0 bases and J by 2 bases, 14 bases remained unmatched. The CDR3 contains 20 residues. Germline-derived CDR1 and CDR2 are SNHLY and FYNNEI. The CDR3 protein is CASSEAASGGPVAFTDTQYF. CDR3 coding DNA: TGTGCCAGCAGTGAAGCTGCTAGCGGGGGCCCCGTTGCCTTCACAGATACGCAGTATTTT.

The chain employs TRBV7-9 and TRBJ1-2; TRBD1 matches at 12 bases. Trimming took 5 bases from V and 4 from J; bases not matched to a gene: 11. The length of the CDR3 is 17 residues. CDR1 SEHNR and CDR2 FQNEAQ come from the germline V gene (reference sequence). In DNA, the CDR3 is TGTGCCAGCAGCCCTGCGGGACAGGGGGCCGTAGGCTATGGCTACACCTTC. Its translation is CASSPAGQGAVGYGYTF.

The chain links TRBV30 to TRBJ2-4; TRBD2 is a possible D gene (7 bases). This CDR3 has 15 amino acids. V dropped 2 bases and J dropped 3 bases, with 14 bases sitting between them. Germline V gene sequence: CDR1 GTSNPN, CDR2 SVGIG (reference sequence). Here the CDR3 reads CAWSRGGFGKNIQYF. The CDR3 DNA reads TGTGCCTGGAGTAGGGGGGGGTTTGGCAAAAACATTCAGTACTTC.

This rearrangement joins TRBV6-5 to TRBJ1-2; 8 positions match TRBD1. V shed 6 bases and J 6 bases; nucleotides not matched to a gene: 3. CDR3 length: 12 amino acids. Germline CDR1 reads MNHEY; CDR2 reads SVGAGI. CDR3 DNA: TGTGCCAGCAGGGGACAGGCTCATGGCTACACCTTC. Protein: CASRGQAHGYTF.

This clone was recorded only once. This chain joins TRBV7-8 and TRBJ2-7; 13 bases map to TRBD2. Per germline, CDR1 SGHVS and CDR2 FQNEAQ. Trimming took 5 bases from V and 4 from J; bases not matched to a gene: 8. CDR3 size: 16 residues. DNA for the CDR3: TGTGCCAGCAGCCCTGGGACTAGCGGGGCTCTTTACGAGCAGTACTTC. It encodes CASSPGTSGALYEQYF.

The chain employs TRBV6-4 and TRBJ2-1; D gene unclear. This CDR3 has 15 residues. V gave up 3 bases and J gave up 0 bases, with 9 bases separating them. Germline CDR1 is MRHNA and CDR2 is SNTAGT. CDR3 protein: CASSDYRSSYNEQFF. The CDR3 nucleotides read TGTGCCAGCAGTGATTACCGGAGCTCCTACAATGAGCAGTTCTTC.

The genes are TRBV19 and TRBJ1-1; D uncertain. Trimming took 7 bases from V and 0 from J, leaving 12 bases between them. Germline loops: CDR1 LNHDA, CDR2 SQIVND (reference sequence). This CDR3 is built from 14 residues. The CDR3 reads CASIEDFVNTEAFF. The CDR3, as DNA: TGTGCCAGTATTGAGGACTTCGTGAACACTGAAGCTTTCTTT.

The CDR3 coding sequence is TGTGCCAGCAGCTACCGGGGTCTCGACTATGGCTACACCTTC. This sequence encodes CASSYRGLDYGYTF. This chain uses TRBV7-9 with TRBJ1-2, with D uncertain. V was trimmed by 4 bases and J by 3 bases, leaving 12 bases between them. This CDR3 comprises 14 residues. Germline V gene sequence: CDR1 SEHNR, CDR2 FQNEAQ (reference sequence).

The gene calls are TRBV2 and TRBJ1-4; TRBD1 matches 8 bases. The CDR3 totals 15 residues. The V segment lost 2 bases and the J segment 8 bases; nucleotides outside the gene matches: 7. CDR1 is SNHLY, CDR2 FYNNEI, per germline. Here the CDR3 DNA reads TGTGCCAGCAGTGAAAACAGGGGGATTGGAGAAAAACTGTTTTTT. It codes for CASSENRGIGEKLFF.

This clone was counted a few times. This chain joins TRBV7-9 and TRBJ1-2; TRBD1 aligns across 7 bases. CDR3 length: 14 residues. CDR1 is SEHNR, CDR2 FQNEAQ, per germline (reference sequence). V lost 4 bases to trimming and J lost 6 bases; unmatched junction nucleotides: 8. The CDR3 reads CASSSGTVKDGYTF. The CDR3 region has the DNA TGTGCCAGCAGCTCCGGGACAGTGAAGGATGGCTACACCTTC.

This chain links TRBV11-2 with TRBJ2-7; no clear D. This CDR3 region has 12 residues. The germline V and J ends were trimmed by 4 bases and 1 base, with 5 bases remaining between them. Germline V gene sequence: CDR1 SGHAT, CDR2 FQNNGV. The CDR3 nucleotides read TGTGCCAGCAGCTCCGGGTCCTACGAGCAGTACTTC. Amino acids: CASSSGSYEQYF.

The chain links TRBV6-1 to TRBJ1-5; D uncertain. Looked up from germline, CDR1 is MNHNS and CDR2 is SASEGT. The CDR3 covers 13 residues. V was shortened by 1 base and J by 5 bases, with 6 bases between the two germline ends. This CDR3 reads CASSEDSYQPQHF. The CDR3 nucleotides read TGTGCCAGCAGTGAAGACAGCTATCAGCCCCAGCATTTT.

The chain has TRBV27 and TRBJ2-5, with 7 positions matching TRBD1. This CDR3 spans 15 amino acids. Looked up from germline, CDR1 is MNHEY and CDR2 is SMNVEV (reference sequence). Trimming at V came to 5 bases and at J to 5 bases, leaving 11 bases not matched to a gene. The CDR3 here is CASSRIATGLETQYF. CDR3 in DNA: TGTGCCAGCAGTCGAATAGCGACAGGGTTGGAGACCCAGTACTTC.

The CDR3 loop reads CASSYSRGRISMEQFF. The CDR3 DNA reads TGTGCCAGCAGTTACTCAAGGGGGCGTATAAGTATGGAGCAGTTCTTC. The gene calls are TRBV6-5 and TRBJ2-1, with 7 bases identical to TRBD1. The CDR3 extends over 16 amino acids. Germline V gene sequence: CDR1 MNHEY, CDR2 SVGAGI. V gave up 0 bases and J gave up 10 bases; unmatched junction bases: 12.

The chain has TRBV7-8 and TRBJ2-5, with D maybe TRBD2 (5 bases). The last part of the DNA fits TRBJ2-7 better; the J call may be wrong. The CDR3 is 16 amino acids. Germline values: CDR1 SGHVS, CDR2 FQNEAQ. For the CDR3, the DNA is TGTGCCAGCAGCCCCGACGGGAAGTCGGGCTCCTACGAGCAGTACTTC. Protein product: CASSPDGKSGSYEQYF.

The chain combines TRBV5-1 with TRBJ2-2; D may be TRBD2 (6 bases). Trimming took off 4 bases at V and 7 bases at J, with 23 bases between the two ends. Germline V gives CDR1 SGHRS, CDR2 YFSETQ. The CDR3 extends over 17 amino acids. CDR3 loop: CASSREEGISGHGELFF. The DNA of the CDR3 is TGCGCCAGCAGCCGCGAGGAAGGGATTAGCGGTCACGGGGAGCTGTTTTTT.

CDR3 residues: CSASIQDTQYF. The CDR3, as DNA: TGCAGTGCTAGCATCCAGGATACGCAGTATTTT. V and J are TRBV20-1 and TRBJ2-3; D is unclear. Germline V CDR1 and CDR2: DFQATT, SNEGSKA (reference sequence). The CDR3 has 11 amino acids. Trimming removed 3 bases at V and 6 bases at J, with 7 bases between.